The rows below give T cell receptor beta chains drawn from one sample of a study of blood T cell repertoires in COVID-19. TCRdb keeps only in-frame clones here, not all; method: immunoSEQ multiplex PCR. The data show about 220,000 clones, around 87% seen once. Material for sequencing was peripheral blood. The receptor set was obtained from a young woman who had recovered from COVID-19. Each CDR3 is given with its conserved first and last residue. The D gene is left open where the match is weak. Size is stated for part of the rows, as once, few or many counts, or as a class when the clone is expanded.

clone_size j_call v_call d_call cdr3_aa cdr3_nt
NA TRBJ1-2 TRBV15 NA CATSREGSAGNGYTF TGTGCCACCAGCAGAGAAGGTTCGGCAGGGAATGGCTACACCTTC
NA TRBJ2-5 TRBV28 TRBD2 CASSLGRAGETQYF TGTGCCAGCAGCCTCGGGAGGGCCGGAGAGACCCAGTACTTC
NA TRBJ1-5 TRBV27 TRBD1 CASSFGRGPNQPQHF TGTGCCAGCAGTTTTGGCAGGGGGCCAAATCAGCCCCAGCATTTT
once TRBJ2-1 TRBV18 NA CASSPDNTDEQFF TGTGCCAGCTCACCCGACAACACCGATGAGCAGTTCTTC
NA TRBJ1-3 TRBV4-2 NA CASSQEYRVENTIYF TGTGCCAGCAGCCAAGAATACAGGGTTGAAAACACCATATATTTT
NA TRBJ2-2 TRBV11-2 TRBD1 CASSSNRQGSTGELFF TGTGCCAGCAGCTCGAACCGACAGGGGAGCACCGGGGAGCTGTTTTTT
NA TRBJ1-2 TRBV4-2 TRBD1 CASSQNQPGQGNYGYTF TGTGCCAGCAGCCAAAACCAACCCGGACAGGGAAACTATGGCTACACCTTC
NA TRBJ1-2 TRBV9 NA CASSGQEFYGYTF TGTGCCAGCAGCGGACAGGAGTTCTATGGCTACACCTTC
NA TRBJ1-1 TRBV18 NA CASSPLRERTEAFF TGTGCCAGCTCACCCCTGAGGGAGCGGACTGAAGCTTTCTTT
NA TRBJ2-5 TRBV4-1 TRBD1 CASSQPGGPETQYF TGCGCCAGCAGCCAACCAGGGGGCCCAGAGACCCAGTACTTC
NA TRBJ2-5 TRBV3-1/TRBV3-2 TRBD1 CASSLRQGGRETQYF TGTGCCAGCAGCCTTCGACAGGGTGGTCGAGAGACCCAGTACTTC
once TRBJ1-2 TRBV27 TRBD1 CASSLAGQDVYTF TGTGCCAGCAGTTTAGCTGGACAGGATGTCTACACCTTC
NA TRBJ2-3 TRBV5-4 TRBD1 CASSSRQGAGDTQYF TGTGCCAGCAGCTCAAGACAGGGGGCAGGAGATACGCAGTATTTT
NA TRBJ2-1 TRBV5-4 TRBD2 CASSLSGGPSNEQFF TGTGCCAGCAGCTTGAGCGGGGGGCCCTCGAATGAGCAGTTCTTC
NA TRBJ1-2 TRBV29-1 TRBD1 CSVDDRVGGYTF TGCAGCGTCGATGACAGGGTCGGTGGCTACACCTTC
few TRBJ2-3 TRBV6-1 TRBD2 CASSEKVAGGPTDTQYF TGTGCCAGCAGTGAAAAAGTAGCGGGGGGGCCCACAGATACGCAGTATTTT
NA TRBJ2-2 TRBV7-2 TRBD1 CASSVRQGNTGELFF TGTGCCAGCAGCGTACGACAGGGGAACACCGGGGAGCTGTTTTTT
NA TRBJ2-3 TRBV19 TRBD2 CASSMASGGVSTDTQYF TGTGCCAGTAGTATGGCTAGCGGGGGAGTCAGCACAGATACGCAGTATTTT
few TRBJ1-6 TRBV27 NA CASSLFGGGSYNSPLHF TGTGCCAGCAGTTTATTTGGGGGGGGCTCCTATAATTCACCCCTCCACTTT
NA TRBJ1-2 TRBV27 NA CASSLYSGHRGGYTF TGTGCCAGCAGTTTATATTCGGGACATCGTGGTGGCTACACCTTC
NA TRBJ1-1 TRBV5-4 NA CASSFGQMNTEAFF TGTGCCAGCAGCTTCGGACAGATGAACACTGAAGCTTTCTTT
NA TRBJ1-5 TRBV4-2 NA CASSQDSRYSNQPQHF TGTGCCAGCAGCCAAGATTCCAGATATAGCAATCAGCCCCAGCATTTT
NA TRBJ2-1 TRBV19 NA CASSIERGNEQFF TGTGCCAGTAGTATTGAGCGTGGGAATGAGCAGTTCTTC
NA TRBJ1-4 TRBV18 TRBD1 CASSPGTGGLEKLFF TGTGCCAGCTCACCAGGGACAGGGGGACTTGAAAAACTGTTTTTT
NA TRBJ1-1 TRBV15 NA CATSRDGRPEAFF TGTGCCACCAGCAGAGATGGGAGGCCCGAAGCTTTCTTT
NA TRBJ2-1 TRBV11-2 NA CASSLVVGHSSYNEQFF TGTGCCAGCAGCTTAGTAGTGGGACACAGCTCCTACAATGAGCAGTTCTTC
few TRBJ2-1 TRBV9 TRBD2 CASSLASGGIGEQFF TGTGCCAGCAGCCTCGCTAGCGGGGGAATCGGGGAGCAGTTCTTC
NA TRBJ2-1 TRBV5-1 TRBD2 CASSLEGTRVFGEQFF TGCGCCAGCAGCTTGGAAGGGACTAGGGTCTTCGGTGAGCAGTTCTTC
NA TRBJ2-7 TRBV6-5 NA CASSYSGQSYEQYF TGTGCCAGCAGTTACTCGGGACAATCCTACGAGCAGTACTTC
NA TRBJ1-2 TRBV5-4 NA CASSLEGHGYTF TGTGCCAGCAGCTTGGAGGGGCATGGCTACACCTTC
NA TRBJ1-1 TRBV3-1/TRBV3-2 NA CASTRGLTSEAFF TGTGCCAGCACCCGAGGGTTAACCTCTGAAGCTTTCTTT
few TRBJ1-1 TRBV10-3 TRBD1 CAISGGQGGDTEAFF TGTGCCATCAGCGGGGGACAGGGGGGAGACACTGAAGCTTTCTTT
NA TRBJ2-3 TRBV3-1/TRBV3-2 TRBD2 CASSQERASGDYTQYF TGTGCCAGCAGCCAAGAGAGGGCTAGCGGGGACTATACGCAGTATTTT
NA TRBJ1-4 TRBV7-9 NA CASSPGRRSGLKLFF TGTGCCAGCAGCCCTGGACGAAGGAGCGGTCTCAAACTGTTTTTT
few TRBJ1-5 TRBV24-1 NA CATSAGGDSNQPQHF TGTGCCACCAGTGCGGGGGGGGATAGCAATCAGCCCCAGCATTTT
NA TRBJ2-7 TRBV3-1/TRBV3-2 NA CASSQVSRYEQYF TGTGCCAGCAGCCAAGTTTCCAGGTACGAGCAGTACTTC
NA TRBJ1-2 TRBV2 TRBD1 CATQGRDRVGDGYTF TGTGCCACACAAGGCCGGGACAGGGTGGGTGATGGCTACACCTTC
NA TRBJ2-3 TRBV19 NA CASSTRGTTDTQYF TGTGCCAGTAGTACGAGGGGGACCACAGATACGCAGTATTTT
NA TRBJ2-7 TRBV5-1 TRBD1 CASSLGTDHVYEQYF TGCGCCAGCAGCCTCGGGACAGATCATGTCTACGAGCAGTACTTC
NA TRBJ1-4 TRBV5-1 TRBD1 CASSLGQGNEKLFF TGCGCCAGCAGCTTGGGACAGGGTAATGAAAAACTGTTTTTT
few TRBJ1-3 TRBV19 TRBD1 CASSYLGQSGNTIYF TGTGCCAGTAGCTACCTGGGACAGAGTGGAAACACCATATATTTT
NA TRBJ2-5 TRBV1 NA CTSSQEGWTSGGEGETQYF TGCACCAGCAGCCAAGAAGGGTGGACTAGCGGGGGGGAAGGAGAGACCCAGTACTTC
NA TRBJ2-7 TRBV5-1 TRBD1 CASSHGQGDEQYF TGCGCCAGCAGCCACGGACAGGGAGACGAGCAGTACTTC
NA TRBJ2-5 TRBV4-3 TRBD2 CASSQGGQRGEETQYF TGCGCCAGCAGCCAAGGGGGCCAGCGGGGGGAAGAGACCCAGTACTTC
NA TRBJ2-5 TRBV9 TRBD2 CASSEQLAGGQETQYF TGTGCCAGCAGCGAGCAACTAGCGGGGGGACAAGAGACCCAGTACTTC
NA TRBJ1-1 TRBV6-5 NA CASSSARGAFF TGTGCCAGCAGTTCCGCCCGGGGGGCTTTCTTT
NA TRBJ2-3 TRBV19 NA CASSIQGSTDTQYF TGTGCCAGTAGTATACAGGGGAGTACAGATACGCAGTATTTT
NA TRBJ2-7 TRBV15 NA CATSRDLGDEQYF TGTGCCACCAGCAGGGATCTAGGAGACGAGCAGTACTTC
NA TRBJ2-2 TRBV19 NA CASRKLAEELFF TGTGCCAGTCGTAAGCTGGCGGAGGAGCTGTTTTTT
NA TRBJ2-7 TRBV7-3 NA CASSSLDEQYF TGTGCCAGCAGCTCCCTTGACGAGCAGTACTTC
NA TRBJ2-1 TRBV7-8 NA CASSFVTGSYNEQFF TGTGCCAGCAGCTTTGTGACTGGCTCCTACAATGAGCAGTTCTTC
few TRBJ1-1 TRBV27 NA CASTGSVETEAFF TGTGCCAGCACGGGGTCGGTAGAGACTGAAGCTTTCTTT
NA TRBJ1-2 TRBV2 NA CASELPNF TGTGCCAGCGAACTACCAAACTTC
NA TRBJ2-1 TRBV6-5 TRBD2 CASSLLADNEQFF TGTGCCAGCAGTTTACTAGCGGACAATGAGCAGTTCTTC
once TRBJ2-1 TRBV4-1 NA CASSQEEELYNEQFF TGCGCCAGCAGCCAAGAAGAGGAGTTGTACAATGAGCAGTTCTTC
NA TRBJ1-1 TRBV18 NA CASSPPFAGGTEAFF TGTGCCAGCTCACCTCCGTTTGCGGGAGGCACTGAAGCTTTCTTT
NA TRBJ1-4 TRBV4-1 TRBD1 CASSQGTGQGGEKLFF TGCGCCAGCAGCCAAGGGACGGGACAGGGAGGTGAAAAACTGTTTTTT
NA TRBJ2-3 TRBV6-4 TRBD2 CASSEERGGTDTQYF TGTGCCAGCAGTGAGGAGCGGGGGGGCACAGATACGCAGTATTTT
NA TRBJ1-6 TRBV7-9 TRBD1 CASSYRGGNSPLHF TGTGCCAGCAGCTACAGGGGCGGGAATTCACCCCTCCACTTT